This T cell receptor beta chain was sequenced for a study of tumor and adjacent non-tumor tissue in lung cancer. Study as a whole: There were roughly 11 adenocarcinoma, a couple of squamous cell carcinoma and 1 small cell lung cancer cases. Aged about 30 to 76 years, patients included fewer than 11 men and 4 to 6 women with stage I to III disease.

General study results and limits: Patients with more diverse tumor TCRs had worse survival. Tumor repertoires had a smaller top 100 clone share than normal lung.

The library came from three nested PCR rounds adapted from ARM-PCR protocols. MiXCR, applied by TCRdb to the multiplex PCR reads, yields one record per CDR3 protein. The table records 43,000 or so distinct CDR3 sequences, 60% of them present only once. This clonotype has ten or more counts. The antigen remains undetermined. The template was RNA from unsorted bulk tissue. Distant lung tissue was collected more than 3 cm away from the tumor edge. The length of the CDR3 is 13 residues. CDR1 is KGHDR, CDR2 SFDVKD, per germline. V was pared by 4 bases and J by 8 bases, with 12 bases between. Source material: distant non-tumor lung tissue. This TCR derives from a man in his fifties or sixties with non-small cell lung cancer. The chain links TRBV24-1 to TRBJ2-3; D might be TRBD1 (6 bases). CDR3 amino acids: CATSERDIATQYF. Here the CDR3 DNA reads TGTGCCACCAGTGAAAGGGACATCGCTACGCAGTATTTT.